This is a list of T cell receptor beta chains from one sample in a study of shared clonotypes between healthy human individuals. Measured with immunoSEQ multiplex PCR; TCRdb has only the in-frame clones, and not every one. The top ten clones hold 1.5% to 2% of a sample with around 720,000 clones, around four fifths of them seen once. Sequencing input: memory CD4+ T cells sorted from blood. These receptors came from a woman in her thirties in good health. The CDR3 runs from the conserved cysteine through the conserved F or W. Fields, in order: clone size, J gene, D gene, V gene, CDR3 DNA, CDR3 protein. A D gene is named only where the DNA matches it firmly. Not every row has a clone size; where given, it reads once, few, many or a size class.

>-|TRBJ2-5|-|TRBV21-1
TGTGCCAGCAGCAGGGGCCACCAAGAGACCCAGTACTTC
CASSRGHQETQYF
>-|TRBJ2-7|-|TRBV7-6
TGTGCCAGCAGCTCCCAACCGTTAGACGAGCAGTACTTC
CASSSQPLDEQYF
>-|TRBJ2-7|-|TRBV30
TGTGCCGGGGACTTCGCCTACGAGCAGTACTTC
CAGDFAYEQYF
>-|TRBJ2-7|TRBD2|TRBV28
TGTGCCAGCACCACCGGGGGGGCAGGCTACGAGCAGTACTTC
CASTTGGAGYEQYF
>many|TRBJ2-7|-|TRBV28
TGTGCCAGCAGCACCGGGCCCTACGAGCAGTACTTC
CASSTGPYEQYF
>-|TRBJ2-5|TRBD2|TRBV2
TGTGCCAGCGTCTTAGGACTAGCGATGGGGGAGACCCAGTACTTC
CASVLGLAMGETQYF
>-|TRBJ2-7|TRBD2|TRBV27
TGTGCCAGCAGTTCCCGACTAGCGGGAGGGCCACCGGGTTATTATGGGCAGTACTTC
CASSSRLAGGPPGYYGQYF
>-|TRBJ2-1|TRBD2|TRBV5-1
TGCGCCAGCAGCTTTAACCCCGGGACTAGCGGGGCCTCCTACAATGAGCAGTTCTTC
CASSFNPGTSGASYNEQFF
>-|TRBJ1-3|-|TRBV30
TGTGCCTGGGCCGGTGGGGGCGCTGGAAACACCATATATTTT
CAWAGGGAGNTIYF
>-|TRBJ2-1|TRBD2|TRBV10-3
TGTGCCATCAGTGAAGTAGCGGGGTACAATGAGCAGTTCTTC
CAISEVAGYNEQFF
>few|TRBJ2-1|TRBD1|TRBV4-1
TGCGCCAGCAGCCCTCTTGGAGACAGGGTGGTTAATGAGCAGTTCTTC
CASSPLGDRVVNEQFF
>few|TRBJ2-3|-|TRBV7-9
TGTGCCAGCAGCTTACAGGATACGCAGTATTTT
CASSLQDTQYF
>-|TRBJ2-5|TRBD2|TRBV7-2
TGTGCCAGCAGCAAAAGACTAGCGGGAGCAGAGACCCAGTACTTC
CASSKRLAGAETQYF
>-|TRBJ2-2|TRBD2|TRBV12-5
TGTGCTAGTGGTTTGGACCCCTTACTAGCGGGAGGCACGAACACCGGGGAGCTGTTTTTT
CASGLDPLLAGGTNTGELFF
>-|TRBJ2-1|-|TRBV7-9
TGTGCCAGCAGCTATGAGCGAGAATTTCACTACAATGAGCAGTTCTTC
CASSYEREFHYNEQFF